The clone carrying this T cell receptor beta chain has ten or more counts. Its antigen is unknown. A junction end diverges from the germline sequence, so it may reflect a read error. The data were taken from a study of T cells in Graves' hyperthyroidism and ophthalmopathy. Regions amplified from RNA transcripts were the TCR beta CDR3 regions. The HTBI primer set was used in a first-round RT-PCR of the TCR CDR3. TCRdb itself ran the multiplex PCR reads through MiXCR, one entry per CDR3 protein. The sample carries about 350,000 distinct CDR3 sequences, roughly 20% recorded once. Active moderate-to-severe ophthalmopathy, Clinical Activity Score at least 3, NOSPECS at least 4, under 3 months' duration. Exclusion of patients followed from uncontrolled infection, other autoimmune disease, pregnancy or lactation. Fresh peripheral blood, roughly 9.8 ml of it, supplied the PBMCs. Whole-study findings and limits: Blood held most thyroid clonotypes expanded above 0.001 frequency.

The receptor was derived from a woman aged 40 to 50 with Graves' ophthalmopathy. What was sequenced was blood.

The CDR3 nucleotides are TGTGCCAGCAGCTCCGGGACCGCGGTTAACTTC. This codes for CASSSGTAVNF. This chain joins TRBV12-3 or TRBV12-4 and TRBJ2-7; the D gene could be TRBD1 or TRBD2 (5 bases each). There are 11 residues in the CDR3.